This T cell receptor beta chain was profiled in a study of T cell responses to AZD1222 COVID-19 vaccine. About the research overall: Some second doses came at about 4 weeks and others at about 12 weeks; these were pooled.

CDR1 and CDR2 (germline): SGHVS, FQNEAQ. V trimming: 5 bases; J trimming: 9 bases; junction bases outside the gene matches: 8. CDR3 size: 15 residues. Profiled with immunoSEQ multiplex PCR; TCRdb holds only in-frame clones, not every one. The sample gives under 130,000 clones, roughly nine tenths of which show up once; about 1.2% is in the top ten. About this clone: Its antigen is not identified.

Study-level points and caveats: Spike-specific TCR breadth and depth grew following two AZD1222 doses. Donors were chiefly white British, with a greater number of females, and clonal diversity was perhaps underestimated. Reportedly, close to half of spike-specific TCRs are directed against unmutated variant regions.

The chain is built from TRBV7-8 and TRBJ2-2; 11 nucleotides agree with TRBD2. This material consisted of peripheral blood, taken on day 0 of AZD1222 vaccination. The clonotype was recovered from an adult in good health. CDR3 coding DNA: TGTGCCAGCAGCCTCACTAGCGGGAGTTTTAGGGAGCTGTTTTTT. This encodes CASSLTSGSFRELFF.